The 29 T cell receptor beta chains below come from one sample, sequenced in a study of blood T cell repertoires in COVID-19. Repertoires were generated with immunoSEQ multiplex PCR, while TCRdb's copy carries only in-frame clones and drops some. The top ten clones hold about 2.3% of a sample with about 280,000 clones, 85% of them seen once. What was sequenced was PBMCs or T cells enriched from blood (not recorded which). The receptors derive from a woman between 50 and 59 years old who had recovered from COVID-19.

The chain has TRBV29-1 and TRBJ2-7; 12 positions agree with TRBD1. The V and J ends lost 7 bases and 4 bases, in that order; junction bases with no gene match: 5. Germline loops: CDR1 SQVTM, CDR2 ANQGSEA. CDR3 length equals 13 residues. The CDR3 coding sequence is TGCAGCGCGGGACAGGGGGCAAGATACGAGCAGTACTTC. It specifies CSAGQGARYEQYF.

The gene calls are TRBV2 and TRBJ2-1; 13 nucleotides match TRBD2. CDR3 size: 14 residues. CDR1 and CDR2 (germline): SNHLY, FYNNEI. The V segment lost 5 bases and the J segment 10 bases; nucleotides outside the gene matches: 5. The CDR3 loop is CASSSGTSGAEQFF. CDR3 DNA sequence: TGTGCCAGCAGTTCTGGGACTAGCGGGGCGGAGCAGTTCTTC.

The J gene is TRBJ2-1, the V gene TRBV24-1; 9 nucleotides line up with TRBD1. J was trimmed by 4 bases and V by 7 bases; bases with no gene match: 13. This CDR3 is 17 amino acids long. In germline, CDR1 is KGHDR, CDR2 SFDVKD. The CDR3 region is CATRASDWTGAYNEQFF. In nucleotides, the CDR3 is TGTGCCACCAGGGCCTCCGACTGGACAGGGGCATACAATGAGCAGTTCTTC.

J is TRBJ1-1 and V is TRBV28, with D unclear. Germline CDR1 is MDHEN and CDR2 is SYDVKM. V lost 7 bases and J 10 bases, leaving 19 bases between the germline ends. This CDR3 has 13 amino acids. The CDR3 loop reads CASTIPPETRAFF. The CDR3 coding sequence is TGTGCCAGCACAATACCCCCTGAGACTCGAGCTTTCTTT.

J is TRBJ2-7 and V is TRBV5-1; 8 bases are a match to TRBD2. Germline loops: CDR1 SGHRS, CDR2 YFSETQ. J was trimmed by 0 bases and V by 4 bases; bases with no gene match: 9. This CDR3 is 16 amino acids long. The CDR3 sequence is CASSQVLAASSYEQYF. In DNA form, the CDR3 reads TGCGCCAGCAGCCAAGTACTAGCGGCGAGCTCCTACGAGCAGTACTTC. Based on the CDR3 plus reference TRBV5-1 and TRBJ2-7, the full variable domain is KAGVTQTPRYLIKTRGQQVTLSCSPISGHRSVSWYQQTPGQGLQFLFEYFSETQRNKGNFPGRFSGRQFSNSRSEMNVSTLELGDSALYLCASSQVLAASSYEQYFGPGTRLTVT.

The chain carries TRBV3-1 (or the pseudogene TRBV3-2) and TRBJ2-1; 10 nucleotides line up with TRBD1. There are 15 residues in the CDR3. Looked up from germline, CDR1 is LGHDT and CDR2 is YNNKEL (reference sequence). V shed 1 base and J 9 bases; nucleotides not matched to a gene: 6. The chain's CDR3 is CASSQGDRGGGEQFF. CDR3 sequence (DNA): TGTGCCAGCAGCCAAGGGGACAGGGGTGGGGGTGAGCAGTTCTTC.

The rearrangement uses TRBV5-1 and TRBJ2-1; 7 nucleotides agree with TRBD1. The CDR3 has 14 residues. Germline values: CDR1 SGHRS, CDR2 YFSETQ. The V and J ends lost 1 base and 6 bases, in that order; junction bases with no gene match: 4. CDR3 coding DNA: TGCGCCAGCAGCTTGACGGGACAGACCAATGAGCAGTTCTTC. It is translated as CASSLTGQTNEQFF.

The chain uses TRBV4-1 and TRBJ2-1, with D possibly TRBD2 on 5 matching bases. Germline V gene lookup returns CDR1 MGHRA and CDR2 YSYEKL. The CDR3 has 16 residues. V lost 0 bases to trimming and J lost 0 bases, with 9 bases between them. CDR3 DNA: TGCGCCAGCAGCCAAGACGAGCGGTCCTCCTACAATGAGCAGTTCTTC. Its protein product is CASSQDERSSYNEQFF.

The gene calls are TRBV11-3 and TRBJ1-1; a weak D match, TRBD1 (6 bases). Trimming removed 5 bases from V and 1 base from J, with 11 bases in between. This CDR3 has 14 amino acids. CDR1 is SGHNT and CDR2 is YENEEA in the germline V gene. CDR3 sequence reads: CASSPGTSNTEAFF. The DNA for the CDR3 is TGTGCCAGCAGCCCGGGGACATCGAACACTGAAGCTTTCTTT.

The rearrangement links TRBV2 to TRBJ1-2, with D uncertain. With 4 bases removed from V and 0 bases from J, the gap between germline ends came to 6 bases. This CDR3 comprises 13 residues. CDR1 and CDR2 (germline): SNHLY, FYNNEI. Here the CDR3 DNA reads TGTGCCAGCAGTGCACAGTCTAACTATGGCTACACCTTC. It codes for CASSAQSNYGYTF.

The CDR3 coding sequence is TGTGCCAGCAGTAGACAGGGTAACACTGAAGCTTTCTTT. Amino acids: CASSRQGNTEAFF. The J gene is TRBJ1-1, the V gene TRBV14; TRBD1 agrees at 7 bases. Trimming took 6 bases from V and 2 from J; bases not matched to a gene: 3. There are 13 residues in the CDR3. Germline V CDR1 and CDR2: SGHDN, FVKESK.

A single count supports this clone. This chain links TRBV30 with TRBJ2-4, with D possibly matching TRBD1 (6 bases). Per the germline V gene, CDR1 is GTSNPN and CDR2 is SVGIG (reference sequence). V was shortened by 3 bases and J by 5 bases, with 14 bases between the two germline ends. The CDR3 totals 14 residues. The DNA for the CDR3 is TGTGCCTGGAGCCCCGGACAGAATCAAAACATTCAGTACTTC. It specifies CAWSPGQNQNIQYF.

The chain carries TRBV7-9 and TRBJ2-1, with TRBD2 matching over 8 bases. The CDR3 runs to 16 residues. Germline loops: CDR1 SEHNR, CDR2 FQNEAQ (reference sequence). V gave up 1 base and J gave up 6 bases; unmatched junction bases: 8. The DNA for the CDR3 is TGTGCCAGCAGCTTAGGTCGGAGCGGGAGTGCCAATGAGCAGTTCTTC. It translates to CASSLGRSGSANEQFF.

The rearrangement joins TRBV7-2 to TRBJ2-2; 8 nucleotides match TRBD2. This CDR3 has 16 amino acids. V was pared by 3 bases and J by 2 bases, with 5 bases of the junction left unmatched. CDR1 SGHTA and CDR2 FQGNSA come from the germline V gene. The CDR3 coding sequence is TGTGCCAGCAGCTTGTGGGGACTAGAAAACACCGGGGAGCTGTTTTTT. This gives the protein CASSLWGLENTGELFF.

The chain has TRBV13 and TRBJ2-7, with 7 bases lining up with TRBD2. The ends lost 7 bases at V and 2 bases at J; junction bases unmatched: 8. There are 14 residues in the CDR3. The germline V gene encodes CDR1 PRHDT and CDR2 FYEKMQ (reference sequence). The CDR3 here is CASTSGGGTYEQYF. The CDR3 region has the DNA TGTGCCAGCACCTCGGGCGGGGGAACCTACGAGCAGTACTTC.

This rearrangement joins TRBV15 to TRBJ2-1, with 7 bases aligning to TRBD1. V shed 3 bases, J shed 11 bases, and the junction held 7 bases outside the gene matches. From germline, CDR1 is LNHNV and CDR2 YYDKDF (reference sequence). This CDR3 is built from 13 residues. The CDR3 nucleotides read TGTGCCACCAGCAGCGACAGGGAAAAACAGCAGTTCTTC. It codes for CATSSDREKQQFF.

As DNA, the CDR3 is TGTGCCAGCAGAGCGGACAGCCTTAATGAAAAACTGTTTTTT. Encoded protein: CASRADSLNEKLFF. This chain connects TRBV2 to TRBJ1-4; tentatively, D is TRBD1 (6 bases). Between the trimmed V and J ends, which lost 6 bases and 4 bases, there was a span of 12 bases. CDR1 SNHLY and CDR2 FYNNEI come from the germline V gene. The CDR3 runs to 14 residues.

This clone was found a few times. The rearrangement joins TRBV11-2 to TRBJ1-4; no definite D call. Trimming stripped 2 bases from V and 7 bases from J, with 11 bases between. The CDR3 has 14 amino acids. The germline V gene has CDR1 SGHAT and CDR2 FQNNGV. The CDR3 DNA follows: TGTGCCAGCAGCTTATCTGGTCGGGGTGAAAAACTGTTTTTT. Protein sequence: CASSLSGRGEKLFF. Drawing the rest from reference TRBV11-2 and TRBJ1-4, the complete variable domain is EAGVAQSPRYKIIEKRQSVAFWCNPISGHATLYWYQQILGQGPKLLIQFQNNGVVDDSQLPKDRFSAERLKGVDSTLKIQPAKLEDSAVYLCASSLSGRGEKLFFGSGTQLSVL.

The rearrangement links TRBV7-8 to TRBJ2-3, with 12 bases identical to TRBD2. Germline-derived CDR1 and CDR2 are SGHVS and FQNEAQ. This CDR3 region has 16 residues. The trim removed 2 bases at V and 1 base at J, leaving 1 base unmatched. CDR3 DNA: TGTGCCAGCAGCTTACTAGCGGGGGGGCGCACAGATACGCAGTATTTT. This encodes CASSLLAGGRTDTQYF. Complete variable domain (other parts from reference TRBV7-8 and TRBJ2-3): GAGVSQSPRYKVAKRGQDVALRCDPISGHVSLFWYQQALGQGPEFLTYFQNEAQLDKSGLPSDRFFAERPEGSVSTLKIQRTQQEDSAVYLCASSLLAGGRTDTQYFGPGTRLTVL.

The chain combines TRBV30 with TRBJ1-5; D call uncertain. V gave up 5 bases and J gave up 3 bases, with 14 bases separating them. This CDR3 spans 14 amino acids. Germline V gene lookup returns CDR1 GTSNPN and CDR2 SVGIG (reference sequence). The CDR3 region is CAWAEGNHNQPQHF. CDR3 sequence (DNA): TGTGCCTGGGCGGAGGGAAACCACAATCAGCCCCAGCATTTT. Full variable domain (outside the CDR3, taken from reference TRBV30 and TRBJ1-5): SQTIHQWPATLVQPVGSPLSLECTVEGTSNPNLYWYRQAAGRGLQLLFYSVGIGQISSEVPQNLSASRPQDRQFILSSKKLLLSDSGFYLCAWAEGNHNQPQHFGDGTRLSIL.

The V call is TRBV25-1, the J call TRBJ2-1, with a weak D call TRBD2 (6 bases). V was shortened by 2 bases and J by 5 bases, with 13 bases between the two germline ends. This CDR3 is 15 amino acids long. Germline V gene lookup returns CDR1 MGHDK and CDR2 SYGVNS. The CDR3 sequence: CASSEPRDGDNEQFF. CDR3 sequence (DNA): TGTGCCAGCAGTGAACCGCGGGACGGCGACAATGAGCAGTTCTTC.

The chain combines TRBV11-2 with TRBJ2-1; TRBD2 agrees at 7 bases. The germline V gene has CDR1 SGHAT and CDR2 FQNNGV. The trim removed 1 base at V and 6 bases at J, leaving 3 bases unmatched. The CDR3 runs to 14 residues. The CDR3 DNA reads as TGTGCCAGCAGCTTAGGTGGGAGGGGCAATGAGCAGTTCTTC. This codes for CASSLGGRGNEQFF. The whole variable domain, remainder taken from reference TRBV11-2 and TRBJ2-1, is EAGVAQSPRYKIIEKRQSVAFWCNPISGHATLYWYQQILGQGPKLLIQFQNNGVVDDSQLPKDRFSAERLKGVDSTLKIQPAKLEDSAVYLCASSLGGRGNEQFFGPGTRLTVL.

V and J are TRBV14 and TRBJ1-4; D remains ambiguous. Between the trimmed V and J ends, which lost 1 base and 14 bases, there was a span of 14 bases. From germline, CDR1 is SGHDN and CDR2 FVKESK. The CDR3 runs to 13 residues. The CDR3 sequence is CASSQGVGAGLFF. The DNA for the CDR3 is TGTGCCAGCAGCCAAGGGGTAGGAGCTGGTCTGTTTTTT.

V gene TRBV15 combines with J gene TRBJ1-3, with D unresolved. V was trimmed by 0 bases and J by 0 bases, leaving 9 bases between them. The length of the CDR3 is 16 residues. Germline V gene sequence: CDR1 LNHNV, CDR2 YYDKDF (reference sequence). The CDR3 sequence: CATSRDHGTSGNTIYF. The CDR3, as DNA: TGTGCCACCAGCAGAGATCACGGTACCTCTGGAAACACCATATATTTT. Full variable domain (missing parts from reference TRBV15 and TRBJ1-3): DAMVIQNPRYQVTQFGKPVTLSCSQTLNHNVMYWYQQKSSQAPKLLFHYYDKDFNNEADTPDNFQSRRPNTSFCFLDIRSPGLGDTAMYLCATSRDHGTSGNTIYFGEGSWLTVV.

This chain connects TRBV30 to TRBJ2-7; D not certain. V was clipped by 3 bases and J by 0 bases, with 15 bases between them. The CDR3 sequence is 15 residues long. Germline V gives CDR1 GTSNPN, CDR2 SVGIG (reference sequence). In nucleotides, the CDR3 is TGTGCCTGGAGCCCCCCTAGTCCCGCCTCCTACGAGCAGTACTTC. It translates to CAWSPPSPASYEQYF.

J is TRBJ1-4 and V is TRBV19; TRBD1 matches at 9 bases. This CDR3 has 19 amino acids. Losses at the gene ends were 3 bases for V and 8 bases for J; bases not matched to a gene: 19. Germline V gene sequence: CDR1 LNHDA, CDR2 SQIVND (reference sequence). The CDR3 region is CASSMSLWGQGRSREKLFF. The CDR3 nucleotides are TGTGCCAGTAGTATGTCTCTCTGGGGACAGGGTCGGTCGCGGGAAAAACTGTTTTTT.

The CDR3 DNA reads as TGTGCCAGCACCTTAGCCGGGTCCGGGGAGCTGTTTTTT. The encoded protein is CASTLAGSGELFF. J is TRBJ2-2 and V is TRBV5-4; D unclear. Germline lookup yields CDR1 SGHNT and CDR2 YYREEE (reference sequence). V dropped 6 bases and J dropped 6 bases, with 12 bases sitting between them. The CDR3 has 13 amino acids.

The J gene is TRBJ1-5, the V gene TRBV5-6; no clear D gene. V was clipped by 6 bases and J by 1 base, with 11 bases between them. CDR3 length equals 14 residues. Germline CDR1 is SGHDT and CDR2 is YYEEEE. This chain's CDR3 is CASNEHLSNQPQHF. CDR3 in DNA: TGTGCCAGCAATGAGCACCTAAGCAATCAGCCCCAGCATTTT.

V usage is TRBV3-1 (or the pseudogene TRBV3-2) and J usage is TRBJ2-7; D unclear. In germline, CDR1 is LGHDT, CDR2 YNNKEL (reference sequence). CDR3 length: 16 residues. Deletions cut 1 base from V and 2 bases from J, with 15 bases between. The CDR3 reads CASSQVSTLTPYEQYF. CDR3 bases: TGTGCCAGCAGCCAAGTCTCGACACTTACTCCCTACGAGCAGTACTTC.